This TCR beta chain comes out of a study of cytotoxic CD8 clonotypes in ibrutinib-treated CLL. Trimming cost V 0 bases and J 3 bases, with 10 bases left between them. In germline, CDR1 is SGHTS, CDR2 YDEGEE. CDR3 length: 14 residues. Sequencing used immunoSEQ multiplex PCR; TCRdb keeps in-frame clones, though not all of them. The repertoire holds hundreds of thousands of clones, with under 75% as singletons. The clonotype comes from a human donor with chronic lymphocytic leukemia. Specimen: PBMCs, collected after 24 months of ibrutinib treatment. The V and J genes are TRBV5-8 and TRBJ2-7; D uncertain. This chain's CDR3 is CASSLESPYYEQYF. DNA for the CDR3: TGTGCCAGCAGCTTGGAGTCACCATACTACGAGCAGTACTTC.